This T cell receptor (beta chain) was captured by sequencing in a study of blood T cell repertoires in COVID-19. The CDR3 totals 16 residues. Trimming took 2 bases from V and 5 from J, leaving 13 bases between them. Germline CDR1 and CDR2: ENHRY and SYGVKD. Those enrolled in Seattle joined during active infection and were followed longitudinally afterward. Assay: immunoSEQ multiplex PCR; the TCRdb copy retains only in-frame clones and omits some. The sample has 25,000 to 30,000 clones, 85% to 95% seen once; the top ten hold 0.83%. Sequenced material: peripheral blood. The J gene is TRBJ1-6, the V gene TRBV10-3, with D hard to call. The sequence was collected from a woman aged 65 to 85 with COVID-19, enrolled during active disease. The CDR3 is CAISEPGSRHNSPLHF. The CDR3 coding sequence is TGTGCCATCAGTGAGCCGGGGTCCCGACATAATTCACCCCTCCACTTT.